Presented here are 6 T cell receptor beta chains from one specimen sequenced in a study of blood T cell repertoires in COVID-19 (dated by TCRdb to about 2020). Library creation used the immunoSEQ multiplex PCR assay. This is the immuneACCESS table as TCRdb keeps it, with only in-frame sequences that have V and J called. A part of the clones is gone; compared with another copy, unresolved V genes explain less than half, and the rest is unexplained. Recorded for this sample are some 150,000 clones; 75% to 85% of them occurred a single time. More than 7% of the sample belongs to the ten largest clones. Sequencing was performed on peripheral blood. The receptors were gathered from a human donor with acute or convalescent COVID-19. The donor label of this sample is uncertain.

This clone appeared a few times. This sequence joins TRBV6-5 and TRBJ1-6; 9 bases line up with TRBD1. Unmatched junction bases numbered 3, after V lost 7 bases and J lost 8 bases. CDR3 length: 13 amino acids. Germline-derived CDR1 and CDR2 are MNHEY and SVGAGI. CDR3 in amino acids: CASTRQGDSPLHF. DNA for the CDR3: TGTGCCAGCACTCGACAGGGGGATTCACCCCTCCACTTT.

V usage is TRBV29-1 and J usage is TRBJ2-5; the match to TRBD2 covers 7 bases. Trimming took 1 base from V and 5 from J; bases not matched to a gene: 7. The CDR3 has 14 residues. In germline, CDR1 is SQVTM, CDR2 ANQGSEA. CDR3 in DNA: TGCAGCGTTGAAGTGAGCCAGCGGGGTGAGACCCAGTACTTC. Its translation: CSVEVSQRGETQYF. The full variable domain, rest sourced from reference TRBV29-1 and TRBJ2-5, is SAVISQKPSRDICQRGTSLTIQCQVDSQVTMMFWYRQQPGQSLTLIATANQGSEATYESGFVIDKFPISRPNLTFSTLTVSNMSPEDSSIYLCSVEVSQRGETQYFGPGTRLLVL.

This rearrangement joins TRBV6-6 to TRBJ2-3, with TRBD2 matching 7 bases. Germline lookup yields CDR1 MNHNY and CDR2 SVGAGI (reference sequence). The CDR3 has 14 residues. V gave up 2 bases and J gave up 6 bases; unmatched junction bases: 5. The CDR3 protein is CASSYVTGGDTQYF. The CDR3 DNA reads as TGTGCCAGCAGTTACGTGACCGGGGGGGATACGCAGTATTTT.

The gene calls are TRBV5-1 and TRBJ2-1; TRBD1 matches 10 bases. CDR1 and CDR2 (germline): SGHRS, YFSETQ. V lost 4 bases to trimming and J lost 6 bases; unmatched junction nucleotides: 7. The CDR3 runs 15 residues. The CDR3 nucleotides are TGCGCCAGCAGCCCGCCCGGGACAGGGGTCAATGAGCAGTTCTTC. Translating gives CASSPPGTGVNEQFF.

This clone was recorded only once. The chain couples TRBV30 to TRBJ2-7; maybe TRBD1 (5 bases). CDR1 is GTSNPN, CDR2 SVGIG, per germline (reference sequence). The CDR3 length is 13 residues. V was cut by 0 bases and J by 3 bases, with 9 bases left in between. CDR3 sequence: CAWSVDSLYEQYV. CDR3 nucleotide sequence: TGTGCCTGGAGTGTAGACAGCCTCTACGAGCAGTACGTC.

This clone was seen more than once but under ten times. This chain connects TRBV4-1 to TRBJ2-1, with TRBD2 matching 12 bases. Germline V lookup: CDR1 MGHRA, CDR2 YSYEKL. This CDR3 has 17 amino acids. V was clipped by 1 base and J by 4 bases; unmatched bases: 5. The CDR3, as DNA: TGCGCCAGCAGCCAAGCTTGGGGACTAGCGGGTTACAATGAGCAGTTCTTC. This sequence encodes CASSQAWGLAGYNEQFF.